Presented here are 21 T cell receptor beta chains from one specimen sequenced in a study of siplizumab effects on memory and regulatory T cells. Profiled with immunoSEQ multiplex PCR; TCRdb holds only in-frame clones, not every one. The sample records approximately 94,000 clones, about 94% being singletons. The specimen was non-Treg CD4+ T cells sorted from blood. These receptors came from a human donor in good health.

This clone has a single count. V gene TRBV7-8 combines with J gene TRBJ2-3; D perhaps matches TRBD1 (6 bases). V was trimmed by 5 bases and J by 1 base, leaving 13 bases between them. The germline CDR1 and CDR2 sequences are SGHVS and FQNEAQ. The length of the CDR3 is 15 residues. The CDR3 reads CASSPQGRGTDTQYF. Written as DNA, the CDR3 is TGTGCCAGCAGCCCCCAGGGGCGAGGCACAGATACGCAGTATTTT.

The chain uses TRBV5-4 and TRBJ1-3; TRBD1 might be the D (6 bases). The V end lost 0 bases, the J end lost 0 bases, and 10 bases lay between the germline ends. Germline-derived CDR1 and CDR2 are SGHNT and YYREEE (reference sequence). The CDR3 is 16 residues long. The CDR3 here is CASSLEQGLSGNTIYF. The CDR3 region has the DNA TGTGCCAGCAGCTTGGAACAGGGACTCTCTGGAAACACCATATATTTT.

The chain uses TRBV15 and TRBJ1-4, with D perhaps matching TRBD1 (6 bases). The CDR3 covers 15 residues. Germline loops: CDR1 LNHNV, CDR2 YYDKDF (reference sequence). V gave up 4 bases and J gave up 7 bases, with 16 bases separating them. As DNA, the CDR3 is TGTGCCACCAGCACTACACAGGGAGGTGTTGAAAAACTGTTTTTT. Its translation is CATSTTQGGVEKLFF.

J is TRBJ2-2 and V is TRBV6-5, with D uncertain. The CDR3 contains 13 residues. Trimming cost V 2 bases and J 5 bases, with 6 bases left between them. Germline-derived CDR1 and CDR2 are MNHEY and SVGAGI. The CDR3 DNA is TGTGCCAGCAGTTACCCCGGTACCGGGGAGCTGTTTTTT. It codes for CASSYPGTGELFF.

This rearrangement joins TRBV7-3 to TRBJ2-5; D may correspond to TRBD1 or TRBD2 (5 bases each). Trimming left V 5 bases short and J 5 bases short, with 15 bases between. The CDR3 extends over 14 amino acids. In germline, CDR1 is SGHTA, CDR2 FQGTGA. The CDR3 region is CASSARTWGETQYF. The CDR3 DNA is TGTGCCAGCAGCGCCCGGACTTGGGGGGAGACCCAGTACTTC.

This clone appeared a single time. The rearrangement links TRBV5-1 to TRBJ1-2, with D unclear. Germline CDR1 reads SGHRS; CDR2 reads YFSETQ. V was pared by 0 bases and J by 3 bases, with 12 bases between. This CDR3 is 15 amino acids long. DNA of the CDR3: TGCGCCAGCAGCTTGGACGGGCTTTTCGACTATGGCTACACCTTC. It yields the protein CASSLDGLFDYGYTF.

This chain connects TRBV29-1 to TRBJ2-3; D may be TRBD1 or TRBD2 (6 bases each). Germline V CDR1 and CDR2: SQVTM, ANQGSEA. Between the trimmed V and J ends, which lost 6 bases and 0 bases, there was a span of 19 bases. This CDR3 region has 16 residues. This CDR3 is CSVGGSTRSSTDTQYF. The CDR3 DNA reads as TGCAGCGTCGGGGGCAGCACGAGATCTAGCACAGATACGCAGTATTTT.

J is TRBJ2-7 and V is TRBV10-1; tentatively, D is TRBD2 (6 bases). The CDR3 is 13 residues long. The V gene lost 3 bases and the J gene lost 5 bases, with 11 bases spanning the gap. Germline V gene sequence: CDR1 WNHNN, CDR2 SYGVQD (reference sequence). The CDR3 nucleotides are TGCGCCAGCAGTGAATACGGGAGAGACGAGCAGTACTTC. Translated, it gives CASSEYGRDEQYF.

This clone appeared a few times. The rearrangement uses TRBV11-1 and TRBJ2-5, with 7 bases identical to TRBD1. J lost 5 bases, V lost 3 bases, and 6 bases had no gene match. The germline V gene encodes CDR1 SGHAT and CDR2 FQDESV (reference sequence). CDR3 size: 14 residues. The CDR3 loop reads CASSFGTARETQYF. The DNA of the CDR3 is TGTGCCAGCAGCTTCGGGACAGCCAGGGAGACCCAGTACTTC.

This sequence joins TRBV2 and TRBJ2-5, with a weak D call TRBD1 (6 bases). The CDR3 loop spans 14 amino acids. CDR1 and CDR2 (germline): SNHLY, FYNNEI. V was trimmed by 6 bases and J by 2 bases, leaving 13 bases between them. This chain's CDR3 is CASSATGLQETQYF. The CDR3, as DNA: TGTGCCAGCAGCGCAACAGGGTTGCAAGAGACCCAGTACTTC.

This chain joins TRBV19 and TRBJ2-7, with D possibly matching TRBD2 (5 bases). The V gene lost 5 bases and the J gene lost 1 base, with 15 bases spanning the gap. The CDR3 length is 15 residues. The germline CDR1 and CDR2 sequences are LNHDA and SQIVND (reference sequence). CDR3 sequence reads: CASSSASSTSYEQYF. For the CDR3, the DNA is TGTGCCAGTAGTTCCGCTAGCTCTACATCCTACGAGCAGTACTTC.

This clone has a single count. The chain recombines TRBV14 with TRBJ2-7, with no clear D. This CDR3 spans 11 amino acids. Germline CDR1 and CDR2: SGHDN and FVKESK. Trimming cost V 0 bases and J 9 bases, with 6 bases left between them. The CDR3: CASSQEVWQYF. The CDR3 DNA reads TGTGCCAGCAGCCAAGAGGTATGGCAGTACTTC.

This clone was picked up a small number of times. This sequence joins TRBV7-8 and TRBJ2-1, with TRBD2 matching 11 bases. The V segment lost 5 bases and the J segment 8 bases; nucleotides outside the gene matches: 20. CDR1 SGHVS and CDR2 FQNEAQ come from the germline V gene. The CDR3 runs 19 residues. The CDR3 sequence: CASSPVILAGETVGHEQFF. CDR3 bases: TGTGCCAGCAGCCCAGTAATACTAGCGGGGGAGACGGTGGGGCATGAGCAGTTCTTC.

The rearrangement joins TRBV15 to TRBJ2-7, with 9 bases aligning to TRBD2. Germline V gene data show CDR1 as LNHNV and CDR2 as YYDKDF (reference sequence). This CDR3 region has 17 residues. Unmatched junction bases numbered 7, after V lost 0 bases and J lost 1 base. The CDR3 reads CATSRDSGRRISYEQYF. The CDR3 region has the DNA TGTGCCACCAGCAGAGACAGCGGGAGGAGGATATCCTACGAGCAGTACTTC.

This clone has only a few counts. This chain links TRBV25-1 with TRBJ2-5; D possibly uses TRBD1 or TRBD2 (5 bases each). CDR1 and CDR2 from the germline V gene are MGHDK and SYGVNS. The CDR3 consists of 15 residues. V was cut by 0 bases and J by 5 bases, with 13 bases left in between. CDR3 coding DNA: TGTGCCAGCAGTGAATATAGGGGCACGGGGGAGACCCAGTACTTC. It translates to CASSEYRGTGETQYF.

The chain recombines TRBV10-2 with TRBJ2-1; D is perhaps TRBD2 (5 bases). The germline V gene has CDR1 WSHSY and CDR2 SAAADI. Trimming pared 3 bases from V and 3 bases from J, leaving 6 bases between. The CDR3 is 13 residues long. This chain's CDR3 is CASSEGSYNEQFF. CDR3 sequence (DNA): TGCGCCAGCAGTGAAGGGAGCTACAATGAGCAGTTCTTC.

The rearrangement joins TRBV2 to TRBJ2-3; TRBD2 matches 9 bases. CDR3 length: 21 residues. CDR1 SNHLY and CDR2 FYNNEI come from the germline V gene. V shed 6 bases, J shed 8 bases, and the junction held 30 bases outside the gene matches. The CDR3 nucleotides read TGTGCCAGCAGGAGACCCTCTAGCGGGAAGGGGTGGCACAACATCTGGGGTACGCAGTATTTT. The encoded protein is CASRRPSSGKGWHNIWGTQYF.

The chain joins TRBV19 to TRBJ2-5; D possibly corresponds to TRBD1 (7 bases). Between the trimmed V and J ends, which lost 4 bases and 5 bases, there was a span of 17 bases. The germline gives CDR1 LNHDA, CDR2 SQIVND (reference sequence). The CDR3 is 15 residues long. As DNA, the CDR3 is TGTGCCAGTAGTACCCGCGGAGGGGGCGCGGAGACCCAGTACTTC. It translates to CASSTRGGGAETQYF.

The V gene is TRBV5-1, the J gene TRBJ2-3; TRBD1 is a possible D gene (6 bases). Germline loops: CDR1 SGHRS, CDR2 YFSETQ. Trimming shortened V by 2 bases and J by 1 base, and 11 bases separated the two germline ends. The CDR3 length is 15 residues. Here the CDR3 reads CASSLGGYGTDTQYF. The CDR3 nucleotides are TGCGCCAGCAGCTTAGGGGGATATGGCACAGATACGCAGTATTTT.

The V gene is TRBV19, the J gene TRBJ1-1; D is unresolved. V lost 4 bases and J lost 0, with 12 bases in between. This CDR3 region has 15 residues. The germline gives CDR1 LNHDA, CDR2 SQIVND (reference sequence). This chain's CDR3 is CASSKSVRMNTEAFF. The CDR3 DNA follows: TGTGCCAGTAGTAAATCAGTGAGAATGAACACTGAAGCTTTCTTT.

V usage is TRBV19 and J usage is TRBJ2-1; D unclear. CDR1 is LNHDA, CDR2 SQIVND, per germline (reference sequence). Trimming removed 0 bases from V and 4 bases from J, with 10 bases in between. CDR3 length: 15 residues. The CDR3, as DNA: TGTGCCAGTAGTATAGAGATTAAGCTTTACAATGAGCAGTTCTTC. Translation gives CASSIEIKLYNEQFF.